These 21 T cell receptor beta chains share one sample of origin, sequenced in a study of CXCR3-negative and CXCR3-positive naive CD8 T cells. Overall study findings and caveats: Compared with CXCR3-negative naive cells, CXCR3-positive naive cells showed more hydrophobic TRB CDR3s.

Through 5' RACE with UMI labels, the TRB cDNA libraries were prepared. TCRdb re-called the 5' RACE reads and gives one entry per CDR3 protein, without DNA. The sample table sets out some 100,000 distinct CDR3 sequences. No antigens are known for them. Sequenced input: naive CXCR3+ CD8+ T cells from blood. Subset given: CD45RO-CCR7+CD27+CD95- naive CD8+ T cells expressing CXCR3 (TNR3+). The origin of the receptors is a human donor in good health. Some clones in this sample may be carry-over from other donors' samples.

This chain joins TRBV5-1 and TRBJ1-1. This CDR3 contains 14 residues. Germline-derived CDR1 and CDR2 are SGHRS and YFSETQ. Here the CDR3 reads CASSRAGTNTEAFF. Looking up the rest from reference TRBV5-1 and TRBJ1-1 gives the full variable domain: KAGVTQTPRYLIKTRGQQVTLSCSPISGHRSVSWYQQTPGQGLQFLFEYFSETQRNKGNFPGRFSGRQFSNSRSEMNVSTLELGDSALYLCASSRAGTNTEAFFGQGTRLTVV.

The V and J genes are TRBV7-9 and TRBJ2-2. CDR1 and CDR2 (germline): SEHNR, FQNEAQ (reference sequence). The CDR3 length is 12 residues. This CDR3 reads CASSSITGELFF.

The chain couples TRBV7-9 to TRBJ1-6; without DNA, the TCRdb call of TRBD1 cannot be checked. The V gene's germline CDR1 is SEHNR and CDR2 FQNEAQ (reference sequence). The CDR3 spans 16 residues. CDR3 in amino acids: CASSPGGIKDNSPLHF.

The chain combines TRBV14 with TRBJ2-3; TCRdb proposes TRBD2, but this gene call is untestable without DNA. The CDR3 spans 15 residues. Germline V CDR1 and CDR2: SGHDN, FVKESK. CDR3 loop: CASSQERGSTDTQYF.

The chain has TRBV20-1 and TRBJ2-5; absent DNA, TCRdb's TRBD1 call cannot be checked. The CDR3 sequence is 15 residues long. Germline lookup yields CDR1 DFQATT and CDR2 SNEGSKA (reference sequence). The CDR3: CSASPLAPYVETQYF.

The chain is built from TRBV5-1 and TRBJ2-5; absent DNA, TCRdb's TRBD1 call cannot be checked. Germline V lookup: CDR1 SGHRS, CDR2 YFSETQ. The CDR3 spans 18 residues. The CDR3 sequence is CASSLGDRTMVGGETQYF.

This chain links TRBV28 with TRBJ2-1; the TCRdb call, TRBD2, lacks DNA for checking. The CDR3 spans 15 residues. From germline, CDR1 is MDHEN and CDR2 SYDVKM. This chain's CDR3 is CASSFIGRMYSEQFF.

J is TRBJ2-7 and V is TRBV28; TCRdb's D gene call, TRBD1, goes unchecked for lack of DNA. In germline, CDR1 is MDHEN, CDR2 SYDVKM. This CDR3 is 14 amino acids long. CDR3 region: CASSPGQGAYEQYF. Filled out from reference TRBV28 and TRBJ2-7, the complete variable domain reads DVKVTQSSRYLVKRTGEKVFLECVQDMDHENMFWYRQDPGLGLRLIYFSYDVKMKEKGDIPEGYSVSREKKERFSLILESASTNQTSMYLCASSPGQGAYEQYFGPGTRLTVT.

This chain joins TRBV5-6 and TRBJ2-1. Germline V gene data show CDR1 as SGHDT and CDR2 as YYEEEE. The CDR3 loop spans 14 amino acids. CDR3 residues: CASSLGGAYNEQFF.

V and J are TRBV7-9 and TRBJ2-7; TCRdb outputs TRBD1, but without DNA this stays unchecked. Looked up from germline, CDR1 is SEHNR and CDR2 is FQNEAQ (reference sequence). The CDR3 length is 19 residues. The CDR3 here is CASSFRTPARGHGTYEQYF.

CDR3 residues: CASSQAVSGLGQPQHF. The chain employs TRBV4-1 and TRBJ1-5; TCRdb returns TRBD1, unconfirmable since there is no DNA. This CDR3 spans 16 amino acids. Germline CDR1 reads MGHRA; CDR2 reads YSYEKL.

The chain employs TRBV28 and TRBJ2-1; there is no DNA to check the TCRdb D call of TRBD2. The CDR3 runs to 18 residues. The germline V gene has CDR1 MDHEN and CDR2 SYDVKM. The chain's CDR3 is CASSLKREGPRTYNEQFF.

The chain is built from TRBV9 and TRBJ2-1. This CDR3 spans 14 amino acids. Germline CDR1 SGDLS, CDR2 YYNGEE. The CDR3 loop reads CASSVATGSNEQFF.

The V and J genes are TRBV12-3 or TRBV12-4 and TRBJ2-7. The length of the CDR3 is 13 residues. The CDR3 here is CASKLESSYEQYF.

The chain combines TRBV20-1 with TRBJ1-5; TCRdb's D call of TRBD1 is untestable without DNA. This CDR3 is 15 amino acids long. The germline CDR1 and CDR2 sequences are DFQATT and SNEGSKA (reference sequence). The CDR3 sequence is CSARDRNWPGQPQHF.

The V gene is TRBV7-9, the J gene TRBJ2-1. Germline CDR1 reads SEHNR; CDR2 reads FQNEAQ (reference sequence). This CDR3 contains 15 residues. The CDR3 reads CASSLLQGPYNEQFF.

V and J are TRBV6-1 and TRBJ1-2. CDR1 and CDR2 from the germline V gene are MNHNS and SASEGT. This CDR3 spans 11 amino acids. The CDR3 loop is CANSYNYGYTF.

This chain links TRBV2 with TRBJ2-5. There are 14 residues in the CDR3. Germline loops: CDR1 SNHLY, CDR2 FYNNEI. CDR3 sequence reads: CASSEGVRQETQYF.

V gene TRBV27 combines with J gene TRBJ2-1; TCRdb names TRBD2, which stays unverified in the absence of DNA. Germline V gene sequence: CDR1 MNHEY, CDR2 SMNVEV (reference sequence). This CDR3 comprises 15 residues. This CDR3 reads CASSWLAGGGNEQFF.

The chain uses TRBV11-2 and TRBJ2-5; TCRdb's D call, TRBD2, is unchecked because there is no DNA. This CDR3 has 15 amino acids. Germline assignment: CDR1 SGHAT and CDR2 FQNNGV. The CDR3 sequence is CASSLVSGRGETQYF.

The V gene is TRBV11-3, the J gene TRBJ2-5; without DNA, the TCRdb call of TRBD2 cannot be checked. Germline V gives CDR1 SGHNT, CDR2 YENEEA. CDR3 length equals 17 residues. The CDR3 reads CASSLGRRRGYQETQYF.